This TCR beta chain was recovered during a study of Graves' ophthalmopathy and Graves' hyperthyroidism. This clonotype was seen ten or more times. Beta-chain TCR CDR3 regions were amplified from RNA transcripts. Amplification began with first-round RT-PCR using HTBI primers, then second-round multiplex PCR was performed. TCRdb ran MiXCR on the multiplex PCR reads and lists one entry per CDR3 protein. The sample yields some 360,000 distinct CDR3 sequences, about a sixth seen once. V was clipped by 6 bases and J by 3 bases; unmatched bases: 3. CDR3 length: 13 residues. Calling hyperthyroidism stable required that no ophthalmopathy show up within 18 months of follow-up. People with hyperthyroidism were aged 18 to 65 and newly diagnosed, under 2 months' duration. No donor had other autoimmune disease, uncontrolled infection, pregnancy or lactation.

This receptor was taken from an adult woman with stable Graves' hyperthyroidism. This chain connects TRBV12-3 or TRBV12-4 to TRBJ1-2; 8 nucleotides align to TRBD1. The sample was peripheral blood. The CDR3 here is CASRGQVHYGYTF. CDR3 bases: TGTGCCAGCAGGGGACAGGTTCACTATGGCTACACCTTC.